The source of this T cell receptor beta chain is a study of blood T cells in healthy people across ages (dated by TCRdb to between 2014 and 2016). For the study in its entirety: In model experiments, roughly one uniquely barcoded TCR beta cDNA molecule per two T cells was captured by template switching. To track age-related changes in TCR beta repertoire diversity, the study relied on deep sequencing normalized with unique cDNA molecular identifiers. The donors were split into four age groups: young (average about 16 years), middle-aged (about 40), aged (roughly 65) and long-lived (approximately 89). To avoid experimental bias, donors of different ages were distributed randomly across sequencing lanes. Using the same blood draw, the study looked at two additional independent replicas of 1 million unique cDNA reads for two donors, one aged 18 to 30 and the other aged 80 or older.

This clonotype turned up a few times. There is no known antigen for this receptor. No much larger clonotype is one base removed from it; base qualities were not supplied. V sheds 1 base and J sheds 2 bases, leaving 15 bases between their ends. From cysteine to phenylalanine, the CDR3 is 16 amino acids long. The retained sequence is limited to the CDR3, 48 bases, with the frame set at the first base. The germline V gene supplies CDR1 SGHVS and CDR2 FQNEAQ. The roughly 39 donors, aged about 6 to 95 years, were systemically healthy Caucasian individuals from Russia. Roughly 9 milliliters of peripheral blood were drawn from each donor into EDTA-treated Vacutainer tubes. Ficoll-Paque density-gradient centrifugation was used to isolate PBMCs, with at least 6.5 million obtained per sample. Total RNA, at least 5.5 micrograms per sample, was extracted from PBMCs with Trizol reagent. Naive CD45RAhigh/CD27high T cell percentages were measured by flow cytometry on a PBMC aliquot from every donor.

Libraries were prepared through 5' RACE. A second PCR of 7 to 11 cycles was performed with a sample-barcoded 5' primer and a J-beta primer mix. Each TCR beta cDNA molecule received a unique molecular identifier from a template-switch 5' adaptor carrying 12 random nucleotides. Each sample yielded at least 2.5 million CDR3-containing paired-end reads. First-strand cDNA was synthesized from all RNA with the Mint cDNA synthesis kit, primed by a TRBC-specific oligonucleotide. Following uracil-DNA glycosylase treatment, a first 18-cycle PCR with universal primers M1SS and BC2_uni_R was performed on all cDNA. On the authors' methods: Each sample was normalized by randomly selecting 1 million high-quality reads, each carrying a distinct molecular identifier. Reads sharing molecular identifiers were discarded rather than binned into consensus sequences. MiTCR, run with a Q25 quality threshold and the strictest error-elimination algorithm, handled CDR3 identification, clonotype clustering and error correction. Lower-bound total TCR beta diversity was estimated with a nonparametric unseen species model using Euler transformation. The public reads were reprocessed in TCRdb via fastp at Q25 and MiXCR, keeping in-frame beta chains. Rows with a matching CDR3 protein are joined into one entry that keeps the most common DNA and genes. The V and J calls and clone size come from TCRdb's table, not from the authors' own analysis. For this sample the table gives some 1,800,000 distinct CDR3 sequences, of which 35% to 50% were detected only once. Roughly 23% of the sample is held by the ten biggest clonotypes.

On the study overall, not on this receptor specifically: Observed TCR beta diversity per million T cells fell roughly linearly with age, and a significant reduction was already apparent by age about 38. Because donor CMV infection status was unknown, age-related changes in expanded clonotypes were potentially confounded. The long-lived group showed more naive CD4+ T cells, fewer expanded clones and increased TCR diversity than the aged group, suggesting age selection. The percentage of naive T cells measured by flow cytometry correlated strongly with observed TCR beta diversity. Bulk unsorted PBMC profiling prevented conclusive comparison of naive and antigen-experienced compartments. Estimates of total diversity based on one million sequenced T cells were considered lower bounds and underestimates.

This receptor chain uses TRBV7-8 and TRBJ2-7; possibly the D gene is TRBD1, per 6 matching bases. The sample comprised blood. The TCR originated in a human donor in good health. Read as DNA, the sequence is TGTGCCAGCAGCTTAGGAGAGTGGGACAATGCCTACGAGCAGTACTTC. This yields the protein CASSLGEWDNAYEQYF.